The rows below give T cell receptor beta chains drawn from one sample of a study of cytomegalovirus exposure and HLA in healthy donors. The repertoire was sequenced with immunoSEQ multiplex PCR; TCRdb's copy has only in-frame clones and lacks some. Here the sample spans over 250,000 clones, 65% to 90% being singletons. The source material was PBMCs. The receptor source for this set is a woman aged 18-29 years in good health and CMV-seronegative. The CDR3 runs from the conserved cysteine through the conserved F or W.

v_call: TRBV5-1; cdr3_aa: CASSGSGRSQETQYF
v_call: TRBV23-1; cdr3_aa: CASSQWGWDRGTDTQYF
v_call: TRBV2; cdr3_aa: CASSERGSSNQPQHF
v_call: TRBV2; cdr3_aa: CAKSDAGNTNEKLFF
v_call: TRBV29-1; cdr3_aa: CSVEDLGGGDQETQYF
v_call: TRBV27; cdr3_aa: CAASLGQGNTEAFF
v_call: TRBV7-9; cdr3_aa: CASSTAGGCTF
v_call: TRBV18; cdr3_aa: CASSLSGDGNQPQHF
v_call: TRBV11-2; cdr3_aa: CASSSPLGALSYEQYF
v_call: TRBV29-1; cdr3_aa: CSAGGWTDTQYF
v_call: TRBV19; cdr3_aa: CASSNRVSKNIQYF
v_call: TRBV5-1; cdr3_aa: CASSFQQGTMAWTF
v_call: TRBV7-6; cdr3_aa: CASSPDCYEQYF
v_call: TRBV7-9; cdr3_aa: CASSTSFTDTQYF
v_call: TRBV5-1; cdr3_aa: CASSSRDRGHLQETQYF
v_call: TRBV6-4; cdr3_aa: CASRRTGGDYGYTF
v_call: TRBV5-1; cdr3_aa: CASSFSQGISYEQYF
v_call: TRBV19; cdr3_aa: CASSTGRAQPQHF
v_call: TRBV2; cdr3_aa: CASSPREAPNTEAFF
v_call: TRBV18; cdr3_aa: CASSPQGTNTEAFF
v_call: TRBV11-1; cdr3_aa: CASARRDNYGYTF
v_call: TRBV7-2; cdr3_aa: CASSFGNDRTETQYF
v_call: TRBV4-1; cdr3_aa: CASSPSGTGGGLQETQYF
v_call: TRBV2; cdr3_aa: CASSDRDSPSPLHF
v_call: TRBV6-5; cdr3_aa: CASSYSLDSYEQYF
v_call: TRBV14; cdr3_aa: CASSLSFPGIHGYTF
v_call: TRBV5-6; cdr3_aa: CASSYGLAGGFTDTQYF
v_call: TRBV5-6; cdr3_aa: CASSLALVGGQYF
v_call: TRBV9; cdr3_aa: CASSRRTGEVTEAFF
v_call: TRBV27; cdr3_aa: CASSLFLGLAGQDTQYF
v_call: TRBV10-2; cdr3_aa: CASSESSRRTGRGRVNSNQPQHF
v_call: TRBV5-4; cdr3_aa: CASSLGGVTEAFF
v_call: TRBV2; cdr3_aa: CASSGPGQTQYF
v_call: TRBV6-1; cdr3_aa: CASSEGRGDSVIRRGYTF
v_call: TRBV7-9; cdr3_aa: CASSPPGGAGPRGEQYF
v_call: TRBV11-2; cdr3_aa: CASSSIRRFWTNEKLFF
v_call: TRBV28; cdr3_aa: CAGQHGGSSTDTQYF
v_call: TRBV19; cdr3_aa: CASTDKTGGSYEQYF
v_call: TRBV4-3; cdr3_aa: CASSQEGGAVSDEQFF
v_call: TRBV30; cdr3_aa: CAWSVRGRRSNQPQHF
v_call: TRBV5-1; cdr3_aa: CASSTDPTGGFGGYTF
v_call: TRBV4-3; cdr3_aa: CASSQDQVSSYEQYF
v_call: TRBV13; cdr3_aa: CASSPGLAGTPSGGRDEQYF
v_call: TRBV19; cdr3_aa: CASSMGQGALYGYTF
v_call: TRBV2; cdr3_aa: CASTPFGRGLYEQYF
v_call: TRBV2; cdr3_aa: CASHDRTERFSGNTIYF
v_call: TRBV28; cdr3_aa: CASSSQGEGQETQYF
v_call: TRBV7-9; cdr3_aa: CASSLDRGGNEKLFF
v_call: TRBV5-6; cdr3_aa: CASSSDRGGYEQYF
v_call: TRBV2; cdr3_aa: CASRPGQGNYGYTF
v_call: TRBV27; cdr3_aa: CASSPLTGTGNTIYF
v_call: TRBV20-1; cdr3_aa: CSARETGQFF
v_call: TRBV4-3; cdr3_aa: CASSQEYPGGPVVSPLHF
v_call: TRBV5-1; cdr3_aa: CASGGGVETQYF
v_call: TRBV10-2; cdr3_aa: CASKGTSGTTGELFF
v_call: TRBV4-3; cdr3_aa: CASSQGPGLLGTDTQYF
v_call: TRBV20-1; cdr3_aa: CSALINYEQYF
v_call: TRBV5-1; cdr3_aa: CASSAGNEQFF
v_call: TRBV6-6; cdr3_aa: CASSESGKRGYTF
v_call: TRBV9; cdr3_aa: CASSVGGLHQETQYF